Reported below is one TCR beta chain. The record originates from a study of cytotoxic CD8 clonotypes in ibrutinib-treated CLL. TCRdb's table, derived via immunoSEQ multiplex PCR, lists solely in-frame clones and lacks some. The sample yields 200,000 to 250,000 clones, about three quarters seen once. With 2 bases clipped from V and 4 bases from J, the junction kept 1 base outside the gene matches. CDR3 size: 13 residues. Per the germline V gene, CDR1 is LNHDA and CDR2 is SQIVND (reference sequence). The chain employs TRBV19 and TRBJ2-5, with 7 bases identical to TRBD1. The input for sequencing was PBMCs, taken after 12 months of ibrutinib treatment. The TCR sequence derives from a human donor with chronic lymphocytic leukemia. This CDR3 reads CASSIHRGETQYF. As DNA, the CDR3 is TGTGCCAGTAGTATACACAGGGGAGAGACCCAGTACTTC.